The entry below describes one TCR beta chain. This CDR3 has 15 residues. Germline V CDR1 and CDR2: SGHKS, YYEKEE (reference sequence). V was cut by 0 bases and J by 1 base, with 8 bases left in between. The repertoire was sequenced with immunoSEQ multiplex PCR; TCRdb's copy has only in-frame clones and lacks some. The top ten hold approximately 5.8% of the sample, which has 100,000 or so clones, about 88% seen once. The source of the sample is a study of cytomegalovirus exposure and HLA in healthy donors. This clonotype originated in a man between 18 and 29 years old in good health and CMV-seropositive. Sequenced sample: PBMCs. The chain joins TRBV5-5 to TRBJ2-1, with D possibly being TRBD2 (5 bases). CDR3 amino acids: CASSLVLASYNEQFF. CDR3 DNA sequence: TGTGCCAGCAGCTTGGTCCTAGCATCCTACAATGAGCAGTTCTTC.